This T cell receptor (beta chain) was captured in a study of blood T cells in healthy people across ages. Study-wide context: About one barcoded beta molecule was captured per two T cells (by template switching).

This CDR3 region has 15 residues. J lost 6 bases, V lost 5 bases, and 6 bases had no gene match. The germline CDR1 and CDR2 sequences are MNHNY and SVGAGI (reference sequence). Regarding this clonotype: Antigen unknown.

A sample-barcoded 5' primer and a J-beta primer mix were used in a second PCR of about 7 to 12 cycles. TCRdb redid the calling of the 5' RACE reads with MiXCR, one entry per CDR3 protein. The table lists about 1.4 million distinct CDR3 sequences, almost 60% of them singletons. Study outcomes and limitations: Donor CMV infection status was unknown, possibly confounding age-related changes in expanded clonotypes. A strong correlation between TCR beta diversity and naive T cell percentage was seen.

Sequenced sample: blood. The sequence came from a man aged 18 to 35 in good health. The chain carries TRBV6-6 and TRBJ2-1; 11 bases map to TRBD1. The CDR3 bases are TGTGCCAGCAGTACCTCGGGACAGGGGGGCAATGAGCAGTTCTTC. Translation: CASSTSGQGGNEQFF.